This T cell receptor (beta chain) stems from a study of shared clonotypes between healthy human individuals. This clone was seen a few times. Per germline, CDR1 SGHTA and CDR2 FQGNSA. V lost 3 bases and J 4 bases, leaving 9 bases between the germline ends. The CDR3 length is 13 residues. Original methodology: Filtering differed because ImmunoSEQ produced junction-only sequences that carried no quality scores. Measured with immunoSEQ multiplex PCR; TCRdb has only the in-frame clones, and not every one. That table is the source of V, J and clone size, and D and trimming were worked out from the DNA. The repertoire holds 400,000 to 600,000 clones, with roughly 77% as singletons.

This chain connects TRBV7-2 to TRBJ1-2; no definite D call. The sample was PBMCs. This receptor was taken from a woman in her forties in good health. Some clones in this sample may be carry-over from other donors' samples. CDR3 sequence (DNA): TGTGCCAGCAGCTTCCCAATTGCCTATGGCTACACCTTC. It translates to CASSFPIAYGYTF.